These 3 T cell receptor beta chains were sequenced from one sample in a study of blood T cell repertoires in COVID-19 (TCRdb year 2020). The library was built by means of the immunoSEQ multiplex PCR assay. What TCRdb holds here is the immuneACCESS table cut down to in-frame rearrangements. Part of the clones is not present; checked against another copy, under half of the missing clones reflect an unresolved V gene, and the others are unexplained. The sample data list tens of thousands of clones, and 82% of these were observed just once. The ten largest clonotypes hold roughly 15% of the sample. The sample was peripheral blood. The receptors shown here come from a man older than 75 with active COVID-19.

The V call is TRBV5-5, the J call TRBJ1-2; a possible D gene is TRBD1 (6 bases). V lost 0 bases and J 4 bases, leaving 7 bases between the germline ends. The CDR3 loop spans 13 amino acids. Germline loops: CDR1 SGHKS, CDR2 YYEKEE (reference sequence). DNA for the CDR3: TGTGCCAGCAGCTTGGTACAGGGCTATGGCTACACCTTC. It translates to CASSLVQGYGYTF.

This chain connects TRBV5-5 to TRBJ2-7; the D gene is possibly TRBD2 (6 bases). There are 15 residues in the CDR3. From germline, CDR1 is SGHKS and CDR2 YYEKEE (reference sequence). Trimming pared 4 bases from V and 0 bases from J, leaving 14 bases between. CDR3 amino acids: CASSGAGTDSYEQYF. Written as DNA, the CDR3 is TGTGCCAGCAGCGGGGCGGGGACGGACTCCTACGAGCAGTACTTC.

The J gene is TRBJ2-6, the V gene TRBV6-1; D is unresolved. The V end was cut by 2 bases, the J end by 0 bases, with 8 bases between. The CDR3 loop spans 16 amino acids. Germline V gives CDR1 MNHNS, CDR2 SASEGT. In DNA form, the CDR3 reads TGTGCCAGCAGTGAACTTATAAACTCTGGGGCCAACGTCCTGACTTTC. Translated, it gives CASSELINSGANVLTF.